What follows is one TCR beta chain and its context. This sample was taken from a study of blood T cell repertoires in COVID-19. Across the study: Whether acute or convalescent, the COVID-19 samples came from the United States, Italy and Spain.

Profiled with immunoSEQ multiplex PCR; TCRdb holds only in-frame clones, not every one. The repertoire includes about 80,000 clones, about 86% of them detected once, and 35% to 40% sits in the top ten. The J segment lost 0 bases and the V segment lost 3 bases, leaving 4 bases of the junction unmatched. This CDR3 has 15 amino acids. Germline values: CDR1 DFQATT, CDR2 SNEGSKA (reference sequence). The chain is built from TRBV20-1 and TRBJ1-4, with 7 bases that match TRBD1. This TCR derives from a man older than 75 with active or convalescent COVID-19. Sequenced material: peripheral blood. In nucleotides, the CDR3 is TGCAGTGCTAGTAGCCAGGGGGCAACTAATGAAAAACTGTTTTTT. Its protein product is CSASSQGATNEKLFF.